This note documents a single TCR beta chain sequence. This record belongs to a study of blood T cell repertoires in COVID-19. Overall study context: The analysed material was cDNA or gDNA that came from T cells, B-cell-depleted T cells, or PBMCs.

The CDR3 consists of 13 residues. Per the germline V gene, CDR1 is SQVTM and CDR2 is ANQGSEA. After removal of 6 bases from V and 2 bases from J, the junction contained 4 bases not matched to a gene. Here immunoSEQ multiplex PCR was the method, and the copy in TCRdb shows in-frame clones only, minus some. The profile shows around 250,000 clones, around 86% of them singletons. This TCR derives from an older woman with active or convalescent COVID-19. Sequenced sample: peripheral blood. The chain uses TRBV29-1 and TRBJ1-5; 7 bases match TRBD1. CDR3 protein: CSVVTGGNQPQHF. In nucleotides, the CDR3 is TGCAGCGTCGTTACAGGGGGCAATCAGCCCCAGCATTTT.